This T cell receptor (beta chain) originates from a study of shared clonotypes between healthy human individuals. The assay was carried out at the deep level. The repertoire was sequenced with immunoSEQ multiplex PCR; TCRdb's copy has only in-frame clones and lacks some. Among about half a million clones listed, more than 65% were seen once. Each sample came from a Caucasian adult donor living in Nashville, Tennessee. Sequences were obtained from PBMCs. The TCR comes from a woman in her thirties or forties in good health. Some clones in this sample may be carry-over from other donors' samples.

The CDR3 here is CASSYRRTTYEQYF. In DNA, the CDR3 is TGTGCCAGCAGTTACCGTAGGACAACCTACGAGCAGTACTTC. V and J are TRBV6-5 and TRBJ2-7, with a weak D call TRBD1 (5 bases). Germline CDR1 MNHEY, CDR2 SVGAGI. V was trimmed by 2 bases and J by 2 bases, leaving 10 bases between them. The CDR3 spans 14 residues.